This TCR beta chain was identified in a study of cytomegalovirus exposure and HLA in healthy donors. Study-level findings and limits: Later analysis identified about 18,000 TCR beta sequences associated with HLA alleles, using a false discovery rate threshold of 0.05.

A note on this clone: Its antigen is not identified.

Per the germline V gene, CDR1 is MNHNS and CDR2 is SASEGT. The CDR3 covers 16 residues. J gave up 1 base and V 3 bases, and 4 bases lay outside the gene matches. Primers included in the PCR were 60 Vbeta and 13 Jbeta primers. TCRdb's table, derived via immunoSEQ multiplex PCR, lists solely in-frame clones and lacks some. The repertoire has more than 80,000 clones, around four fifths of them found once; the top ten carry approximately 4%. The source of this sequence is a female donor in good health and CMV-seropositive. The chain uses TRBV6-1 and TRBJ2-1, with 9 bases fitting TRBD2. Sequencing input: PBMCs. CDR3 sequence (DNA): TGTGCCAGCAGTGACCTTAGCGGGAGATCCTACAATGAGCAGTTCTTC. It translates to CASSDLSGRSYNEQFF.